This T cell receptor (beta chain) was found in a study of control samples from healthy donors and cancer patients. TCRdb keeps only in-frame clones here, not all; method: immunoSEQ multiplex PCR. This sample yields about 140,000 clones, of which 90% to 95% are seen a single time; 10% to 15% belongs to the top ten. The specimen sequenced was blood. The TCR originated in a man between 35 and 55 years old in good health.

As DNA, the CDR3 is TGTGCCAGCAGCTTTACTAGCGGGGGTTACAATGAGCAGTTCTTC. Its translation: CASSFTSGGYNEQFF. The gene calls are TRBV5-6 and TRBJ2-1, with 11 bases fitting TRBD2. This CDR3 comprises 15 residues. The germline V gene has CDR1 SGHDT and CDR2 YYEEEE. The V segment lost 2 bases and the J segment 4 bases; nucleotides outside the gene matches: 2.